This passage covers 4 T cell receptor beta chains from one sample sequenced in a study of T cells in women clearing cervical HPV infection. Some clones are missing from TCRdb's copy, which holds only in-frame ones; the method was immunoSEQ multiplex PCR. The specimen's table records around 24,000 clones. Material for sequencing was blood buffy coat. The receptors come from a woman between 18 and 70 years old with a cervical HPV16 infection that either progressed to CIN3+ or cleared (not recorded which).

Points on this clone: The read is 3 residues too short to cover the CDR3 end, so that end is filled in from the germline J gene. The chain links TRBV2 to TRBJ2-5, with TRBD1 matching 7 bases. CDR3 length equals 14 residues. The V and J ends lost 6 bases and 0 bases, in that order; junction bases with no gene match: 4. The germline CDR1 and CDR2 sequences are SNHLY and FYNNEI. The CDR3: CASSPGQYQETQYF. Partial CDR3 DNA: TGTGCCAGCAGCCCGGGACAGTACCAAGAGACC. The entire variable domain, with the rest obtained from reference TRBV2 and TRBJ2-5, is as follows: EPEVTQTPSHQVTQMGQEVILRCVPISNHLYFYWYRQILGQKVEFLVSFYNNEISEKSEIFDDQFSVERPDGSNFTLKIRSTKLEDSAMYFCASSPGQYQETQYFGPGTRLLVL.

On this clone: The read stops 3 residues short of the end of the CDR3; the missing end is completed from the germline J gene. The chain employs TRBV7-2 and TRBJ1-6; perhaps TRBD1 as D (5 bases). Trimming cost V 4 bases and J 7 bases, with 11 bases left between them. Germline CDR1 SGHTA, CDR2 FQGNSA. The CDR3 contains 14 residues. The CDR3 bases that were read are TGTGCCAGCAGCTCGACAGTTTCCAATTCACCC. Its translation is CASSSTVSNSP. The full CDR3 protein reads CASSSTVSNSPLHF.

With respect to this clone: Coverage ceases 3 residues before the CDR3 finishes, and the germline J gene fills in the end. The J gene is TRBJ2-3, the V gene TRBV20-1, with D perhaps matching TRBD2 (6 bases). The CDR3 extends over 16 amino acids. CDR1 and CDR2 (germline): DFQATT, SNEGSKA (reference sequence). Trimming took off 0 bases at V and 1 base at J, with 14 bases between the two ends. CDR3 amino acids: CSARDETGVGTDTQYF. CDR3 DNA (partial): TGCAGTGCTAGAGACGAAACGGGGGTGGGCACAGATACG.

The CDR3 bases that were read are TGTGCCAGCAGCTTAGCGGATAGCGCCCCCGTGAATACG. Translated, it gives CASSLADSAPVNT. In full, the CDR3 reads CASSLADSAPVNTQYF. The chain has TRBV7-3 and TRBJ2-3, with D perhaps matching TRBD2 (5 bases). The read ends 3 residues shy of where the CDR3 ends; the end is completed using the germline J gene. V was pared by 2 bases and J by 7 bases, with 19 bases between. CDR3 length equals 16 residues. In germline, CDR1 is SGHTA, CDR2 FQGTGA.